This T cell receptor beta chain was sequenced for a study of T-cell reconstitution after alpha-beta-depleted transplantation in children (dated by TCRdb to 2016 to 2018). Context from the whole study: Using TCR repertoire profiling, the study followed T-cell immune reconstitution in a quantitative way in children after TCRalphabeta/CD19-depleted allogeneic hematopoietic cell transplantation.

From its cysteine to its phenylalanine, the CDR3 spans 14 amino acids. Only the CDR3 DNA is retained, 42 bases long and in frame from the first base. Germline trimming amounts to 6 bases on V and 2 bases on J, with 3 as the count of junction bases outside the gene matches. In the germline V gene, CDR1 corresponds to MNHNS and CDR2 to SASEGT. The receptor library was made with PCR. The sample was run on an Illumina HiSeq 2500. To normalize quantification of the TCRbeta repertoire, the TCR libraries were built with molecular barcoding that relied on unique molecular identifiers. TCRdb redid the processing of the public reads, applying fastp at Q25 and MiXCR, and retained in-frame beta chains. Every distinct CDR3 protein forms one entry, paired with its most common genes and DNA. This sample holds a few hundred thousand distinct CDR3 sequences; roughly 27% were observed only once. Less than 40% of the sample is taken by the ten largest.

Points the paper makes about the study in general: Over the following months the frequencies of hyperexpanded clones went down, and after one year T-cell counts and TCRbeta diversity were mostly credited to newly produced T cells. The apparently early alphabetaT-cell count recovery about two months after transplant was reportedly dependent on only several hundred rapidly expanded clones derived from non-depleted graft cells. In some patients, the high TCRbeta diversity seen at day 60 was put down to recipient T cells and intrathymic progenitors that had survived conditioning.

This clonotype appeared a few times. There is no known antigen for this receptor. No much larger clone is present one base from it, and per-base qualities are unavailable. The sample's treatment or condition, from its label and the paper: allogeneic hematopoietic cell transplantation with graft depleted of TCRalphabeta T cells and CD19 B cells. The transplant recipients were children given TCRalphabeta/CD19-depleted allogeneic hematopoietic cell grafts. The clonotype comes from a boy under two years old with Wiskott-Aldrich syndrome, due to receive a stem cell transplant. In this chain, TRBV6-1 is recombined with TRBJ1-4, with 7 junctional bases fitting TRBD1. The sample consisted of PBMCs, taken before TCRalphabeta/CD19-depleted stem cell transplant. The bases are TGTGCCAGCAGCACAGGGGTTACTAATGAAAAACTGTTTTTT. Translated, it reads CASSTGVTNEKLFF.